This T cell receptor beta chain was recorded in a study of memory CD4+ T cells and cytomegalovirus serostatus. The protocol was immunoSEQ multiplex PCR, while the TCRdb copy is restricted to in-frame clones and leaves out a portion. The table lists tens of thousands of clones, about 79% of them singletons. V dropped 1 base and J dropped 1 base, with 13 bases sitting between them. The CDR3 spans 16 residues. Germline V lookup: CDR1 MGHDK, CDR2 SYGVNS. Single viable CD3+CD4+CD8-CD45RO+ cells were sorted as the memory CD4+ T cells. Total CD4+ T cells were enriched by CD4 positive selection. V usage is TRBV25-1 and J usage is TRBJ2-5; D perhaps matches TRBD2 (6 bases). This TCR derives from an adult in good health and CMV-seronegative. Sequenced sample: memory CD4+ T cells from blood. The DNA for the CDR3 is TGTGCCAGCAGTGAATTTGGTGCTAGCGTCCAAGAGACCCAGTACTTC. Residues: CASSEFGASVQETQYF. Combining the CDR3 with reference TRBV25-1 and TRBJ2-5 gives the whole variable domain EADIYQTPRYLVIGTGKKITLECSQTMGHDKMYWYQQDPGMELHLIHYSYGVNSTEKGDLSSESTVSRIRTEHFPLTLESARPSHTSQYLCASSEFGASVQETQYFGPGTRLLVL.